This T cell receptor beta chain was recovered during a study of cytomegalovirus exposure and HLA in healthy donors. Worth noting for this clone: Its antigen is not known.

Germline V gene data show CDR1 as MGHDK and CDR2 as SYGVNS. V was clipped by 7 bases and J by 0 bases, with 18 bases between them. The CDR3 length is 16 residues. Both 60 Vbeta primers and 13 Jbeta primers went into the PCR. The table came from immunoSEQ multiplex PCR; TCRdb's copy has only in-frame clones and leaves some out. Among 100,000 to 120,000 clones listed, 83% were seen once. Broader study findings: In all likelihood, a cluster of highly shared sequence variants was a sequencing artifact.

The receptor comes from a man aged 18 to 30 in good health and CMV-seronegative. Sequencing was performed on PBMCs. The chain links TRBV25-1 to TRBJ1-2, with D tentatively TRBD1 (5 bases). CDR3 sequence (DNA): TGTGCCAGCAATTCCGGGGGGATCAATACTAACTATGGCTACACCTTC. It translates to CASNSGGINTNYGYTF.